Many counts were recorded for the clone carrying this TCR beta chain. Its specificity is unknown. CDR3 length equals 13 residues. The germline V gene encodes CDR1 MNHEY and CDR2 SMNVEV (reference sequence). V dropped 6 bases and J dropped 5; count of bases not matched to a gene: 6. TCR beta CDR3 region amplification was performed from RNA transcripts. A set of HTBI primers served as the primers for a first-round RT-PCR of the TCR CDR3. TCRdb passed the multiplex PCR reads through MiXCR, listing each CDR3 protein once. The sample has under 400,000 distinct CDR3 sequences; over 15% are singletons. The data stem from a study of T cells in Graves' hyperthyroidism and ophthalmopathy. The hyperthyroidism patients had all been newly diagnosed, and their disease duration was under 2 months. Their ages ranged from 18 to 65 years. Not enrolled were patients with uncontrolled infection, other autoimmune disease, pregnancy or lactation.

Points from the study as a whole: A 13 V-J signature model discriminated ophthalmopathy versus stable hyperthyroidism. In blood, most of the thyroid clonotypes expanded above 0.001 were also present.

Sequencing used blood. The chain has TRBV27 and TRBJ1-2, with 7 bases matching TRBD1. The receptor was isolated from a man aged 30 to 39 with Graves' hyperthyroidism. The CDR3 loop reads CASRRGTEYGYTF. DNA for the CDR3: TGTGCCAGCAGGCGAGGGACAGAATATGGCTACACCTTC.